This T cell receptor beta chain was sequenced during a study of cytomegalovirus exposure and HLA in healthy donors. Study as a whole: Among the approximately 400 donors who were genotyped, about 80% fell in the genetic ancestry cluster that is associated with self-reported Caucasian donors.

Amplification used 60 Vbeta primers and 13 Jbeta primers. Clones were read by immunoSEQ multiplex PCR, and TCRdb kept only the in-frame ones, dropping some. The sample lists approximately 130,000 clones, about 78% occurring once. Specimen: PBMCs. This sequence was found in a man aged 50 to 59 in good health and CMV-seronegative.

CDR3 nucleotides: TGTGCCAGCAGCTTTCCCGGTGGCTACAATGAGCAGTTCTTC. Its protein is CASSFPGGYNEQFF. The J gene is TRBJ2-1, the V gene TRBV5-6; no clear D. CDR3 length: 14 amino acids. Germline loops: CDR1 SGHDT, CDR2 YYEEEE. V dropped 2 bases and J dropped 3 bases, with 9 bases sitting between them.